The clone carrying this T cell receptor (beta chain) showed up many times. This record belongs to a study of T cells in Graves' hyperthyroidism and ophthalmopathy. Researchers barred patients who had uncontrolled infection, other autoimmune disease, pregnancy or lactation. In making diagnoses, clinical symptoms, serum thyroxine and TRAb, thyroid ultrasound and orbital computed tomography were all used. This sample holds PBMCs from less than 11 ml fresh peripheral blood. In germline, CDR1 is SGHAT, CDR2 FQNNGV. The CDR3 runs 16 residues. V lost 1 base and J lost 0, with 12 bases in between. Amplification yielded TCR beta CDR3 regions, with RNA transcripts as the source. First-round RT-PCR targeting the TCR CDR3 was performed with the HTBI primer set. MiXCR was run by TCRdb on the multiplex PCR reads, yielding one entry per CDR3 protein. The table includes hundreds of thousands of distinct CDR3 sequences, under 15% detected once.

The rearrangement uses TRBV11-2 and TRBJ1-2; D is possibly TRBD1 (6 bases). The sequenced sample was blood. This receptor was identified in a woman aged 40 to 50 with Graves' ophthalmopathy. The chain's CDR3 is CASSLGTVKTNYGYTF. CDR3 nucleotides: TGTGCCAGCAGCTTAGGGACAGTCAAGACTAACTATGGCTACACCTTC.